Below, 24 T cell receptor beta chains from the same sample are listed, as sequenced in a study of PD-1 blockade in classical Hodgkin lymphoma. TCRdb's copy holds only in-frame clones and misses some; the assay was immunoSEQ multiplex PCR. The sample yields about 110,000 clones, 70% to 90% seen once. No patient escaped relapse after autologous stem cell transplantation, and brentuximab vedotin exposure varied. This sample comprised peripheral blood mononuclear cells (PBMCs), obtained before the second cycle of nivolumab. These receptors all stem from a human donor with classical Hodgkin lymphoma.

The genes are TRBV19 and TRBJ2-3; D is ambiguous. The V end lost 7 bases, the J end lost 0 bases, and 14 bases lay between the germline ends. The CDR3 consists of 15 residues. Germline V gene sequence: CDR1 LNHDA, CDR2 SQIVND (reference sequence). CDR3 sequence: CASTLSLSSTDTQYF. In DNA, the CDR3 is TGTGCCAGTACCCTCTCCCTCTCTAGCACAGATACGCAGTATTTT.

This sequence joins TRBV13 and TRBJ1-5; TRBD1 matches at 7 bases. Trimming removed 4 bases from V and 3 bases from J; junction bases left unmatched: 9. This CDR3 has 16 amino acids. Germline lookup yields CDR1 PRHDT and CDR2 FYEKMQ (reference sequence). Here the CDR3 DNA reads TGTGCCAGCAGCTCATATAAGGACAGGCACAATCAGCCCCAGCATTTT. This translates into CASSSYKDRHNQPQHF.

The gene calls are TRBV15 and TRBJ1-2; TRBD1 matches 8 bases. Germline V gene data show CDR1 as LNHNV and CDR2 as YYDKDF (reference sequence). The CDR3 is 14 residues long. The V segment lost 9 bases and the J segment 6 bases; nucleotides outside the gene matches: 12. Here the CDR3 DNA reads TGTGCCACGGCCAGGGGGCAGGTGTCGGATGGCTACACCTTC. As protein: CATARGQVSDGYTF.

This clone occurred once. This chain connects TRBV7-6 to TRBJ2-1; unclear D gene. Trimming removed 3 bases from V and 5 bases from J, with 8 bases in between. The germline V gene encodes CDR1 SGHVS and CDR2 FNYEAQ. This CDR3 contains 13 residues. The CDR3 DNA is TGTGCCAGCAGCTTTGAACCCGACAATGAGCAGTTCTTC. Protein sequence: CASSFEPDNEQFF.

The chain combines TRBV27 with TRBJ1-4, with TRBD1 matching over 7 bases. The germline gives CDR1 MNHEY, CDR2 SMNVEV (reference sequence). Trimming took 3 bases from V and 3 from J; bases not matched to a gene: 4. The CDR3 covers 15 residues. The CDR3 DNA reads as TGTGCCAGCAGTTTCGACAGGGTTGCTAATGAAAAACTGTTTTTT. Residues: CASSFDRVANEKLFF.

The rearrangement links TRBV29-1 to TRBJ1-1; weak D call: TRBD1 (6 bases). The length of the CDR3 is 13 residues. V was trimmed by 1 base and J by 3 bases, leaving 9 bases between them. Germline V lookup: CDR1 SQVTM, CDR2 ANQGSEA. For the CDR3, the DNA is TGCAGCGTTGAAGGGGGGCAGGACACTGAAGCTTTCTTT. It yields the protein CSVEGGQDTEAFF.

This chain connects TRBV6-1 to TRBJ2-6; possibly TRBD2 for D (5 bases). Germline-derived CDR1 and CDR2 are MNHNS and SASEGT. The CDR3 length is 15 residues. Between the trimmed V and J ends, which lost 3 bases and 4 bases, there was a span of 10 bases. The CDR3 reads CASSDPGIGANVLTF. The CDR3 DNA is TGTGCCAGCAGTGACCCGGGGATCGGGGCCAACGTCCTGACTTTC.

The chain couples TRBV10-3 to TRBJ2-3; weak D call: TRBD2 (6 bases). The CDR3 totals 15 residues. The germline V and J ends were trimmed by 11 bases and 5 bases, with 23 bases remaining between them. Germline CDR1 is ENHRY and CDR2 is SYGVKD. The CDR3 protein is CAFRTFWRAGDTQYF. DNA of the CDR3: TGTGCCTTCCGAACTTTTTGGAGGGCCGGAGATACGCAGTATTTT.

The chain carries TRBV29-1 and TRBJ2-1; D gene uncertain. This CDR3 is built from 21 residues. CDR1 and CDR2 from the germline V gene are SQVTM and ANQGSEA. Between the trimmed V and J ends, which lost 3 bases and 0 bases, there was a span of 30 bases. The CDR3 region has the DNA TGCAGCGTTGATGATTTTAAGGTTTTCGGTTCATACTCGAACTCCTACAATGAGCAGTTCTTC. This gives the protein CSVDDFKVFGSYSNSYNEQFF.

The rearrangement links TRBV2 to TRBJ1-1, with a tentative D call TRBD1 (5 bases). Germline CDR1 reads SNHLY; CDR2 reads FYNNEI. The CDR3 consists of 12 residues. V lost 4 bases and J 7 bases, leaving 10 bases between the germline ends. As DNA, the CDR3 is TGTGCCAGCAGTGGGGACGGATTTGAAGCTTTCTTT. Its translation: CASSGDGFEAFF.

CDR3 coding DNA: TGTGCCAGCAGTTACTCGAGAGAGACCCAGTACTTC. Amino acids: CASSYSRETQYF. The chain links TRBV6-5 to TRBJ2-5; the D is unclear. The CDR3 is made up of 12 amino acids. In germline, CDR1 is MNHEY, CDR2 SVGAGI. The V end lost 0 bases, the J end lost 4 bases, and 3 bases lay between the germline ends.

The chain has TRBV19 and TRBJ1-2; 7 bases are shared with TRBD1. After removal of 4 bases from V and 7 bases from J, the junction contained 18 bases not matched to a gene. The CDR3 has 17 amino acids. Germline V lookup: CDR1 LNHDA, CDR2 SQIVND (reference sequence). The chain's CDR3 is CASSTTARGVATSGYTF. In DNA, the CDR3 is TGTGCCAGTAGTACAACCGCCAGGGGGGTGGCTACTTCTGGCTACACCTTC.

The chain joins TRBV6-1 to TRBJ1-4; 11 nucleotides line up with TRBD1. Germline V gene sequence: CDR1 MNHNS, CDR2 SASEGT. V was pared by 9 bases and J by 7 bases, with 7 bases of the junction left unmatched. This CDR3 is 14 amino acids long. CDR3 amino acids: CASRTGGAGEKLFF. CDR3 DNA: TGTGCCAGTAGGACAGGGGGCGCGGGTGAAAAACTGTTTTTT.

In DNA form, the CDR3 reads TGCGCCAGCAGCCCAGGACAGGGGGCGATTGACACTGAAGCTTTCTTT. Amino acid sequence: CASSPGQGAIDTEAFF. The chain combines TRBV5-1 with TRBJ1-1; 11 bases align to TRBD1. V lost 4 bases to trimming and J lost 3 bases; unmatched junction nucleotides: 8. Germline assignment: CDR1 SGHRS and CDR2 YFSETQ. This CDR3 is built from 16 residues.

The chain employs TRBV2 and TRBJ2-5; the D gene is possibly TRBD2 (5 bases). The CDR3 has 16 amino acids. In germline, CDR1 is SNHLY, CDR2 FYNNEI. The V and J ends lost 1 base and 5 bases respectively, with 17 bases between them. CDR3 in amino acids: CASSEGSLPRGETQYF. The DNA of the CDR3 is TGTGCCAGCAGTGAAGGGAGTCTACCGAGAGGGGAGACCCAGTACTTC.

The chain employs TRBV19 and TRBJ2-1; 13 bases match TRBD2. The CDR3 runs 18 residues. Germline V gene data show CDR1 as LNHDA and CDR2 as SQIVND (reference sequence). V was pared by 7 bases and J by 3 bases, with 12 bases of the junction left unmatched. CDR3 DNA sequence: TGTGCCAGTATCATGGGGACTAGCGGGGCCTCTGGCTACAATGAGCAGTTCTTC. It translates to CASIMGTSGASGYNEQFF.

The CDR3 spells CASSEPGAFIEVQYF. The CDR3 bases are TGCGCCAGCAGTGAGCCGGGGGCTTTCATCGAGGTGCAGTACTTC. The chain couples TRBV10-1 to TRBJ2-7; either TRBD1 or TRBD2 may fit D (6 bases each). Germline V gene lookup returns CDR1 WNHNN and CDR2 SYGVQD (reference sequence). This CDR3 has 15 amino acids. V lost 2 bases to trimming and J lost 9 bases, with 20 bases between them.

This chain joins TRBV7-2 and TRBJ1-3, with D maybe TRBD1 (5 bases). Trimming stripped 6 bases from V and 1 base from J, with 13 bases between. This CDR3 has 15 amino acids. Germline loops: CDR1 SGHTA, CDR2 FQGNSA. The CDR3 nucleotides read TGTGCCAGCAGACCCGGCAGGGAGTCTGGAAACACCATATATTTT. Its translation: CASRPGRESGNTIYF.

The chain is built from TRBV30 and TRBJ2-1; 7 positions agree with TRBD2. The CDR3 has 15 amino acids. After removal of 1 base from V and 5 bases from J, the junction contained 8 bases not matched to a gene. The germline CDR1 and CDR2 sequences are GTSNPN and SVGIG (reference sequence). CDR3 coding DNA: TGTGCCTGGAGTGGGGGCGGGAGAAGGGACAATGAGCAGTTCTTC. Protein sequence: CAWSGGGRRDNEQFF.

Of note for this clone: Mismatch with germline at one junction end may stem from a read error. The chain joins TRBV28 to TRBJ1-1; weak D call: TRBD1 (6 bases). The CDR3 sequence is 14 residues long. Per germline, CDR1 MDHEN and CDR2 SYDVKM. CDR3: CASSLGQGNAEAFF. The DNA of the CDR3 is TGTGCCAGCAGTTTGGGGCAGGGGAACGCTGAAGCTTTCTTT. The complete variable domain, with remaining parts taken from reference TRBV28 and TRBJ1-1, reads DVKVTQSSRYLVKRTGEKVFLECVQDMDHENMFWYRQDPGLGLRLIYFSYDVKMKEKGDIPEGYSVSREKKERFSLILESASTNQTSMYLCASSLGQGNAEAFFGQGTRLTVV.

The chain couples TRBV18 to TRBJ2-3; D not certain. The CDR3 has 13 amino acids. CDR1 is KGHSH and CDR2 is LQKENI in the germline V gene. V was shortened by 1 base and J by 5 bases, with 7 bases between the two germline ends. CDR3 DNA sequence: TGTGCCAGCTCACCACTAAGCCGAGATACGCAGTATTTT. It encodes CASSPLSRDTQYF.

The chain has TRBV6-5 and TRBJ1-2; the D gene is possibly TRBD1 (5 bases). The CDR3 totals 14 residues. CDR1 is MNHEY and CDR2 is SVGAGI in the germline V gene. V was pared by 0 bases and J by 7 bases, with 12 bases between. The CDR3 loop reads CASSYSRGVTGYTF. In DNA form, the CDR3 reads TGTGCCAGCAGTTACTCGCGGGGGGTTACTGGCTACACCTTC.

The chain couples TRBV7-2 to TRBJ2-1; no firm D call. Germline CDR1 and CDR2: SGHTA and FQGNSA. The V end lost 1 base, the J end lost 6 bases, and 10 bases lay between the germline ends. The CDR3 runs to 14 residues. The CDR3 bases are TGTGCCAGCAGCTTAGGGGGTAGTTTCAATGAGCAGTTCTTC. It translates to CASSLGGSFNEQFF.

This clone was counted once. This chain links TRBV20-1 with TRBJ2-1, with D unclear. V lost 5 bases and J lost 3, with 2 bases in between. The length of the CDR3 is 10 residues. Germline assignment: CDR1 DFQATT and CDR2 SNEGSKA (reference sequence). In DNA, the CDR3 is TGCAGTGCTTTCTACAATGAGCAGTTCTTC. Translating gives CSAFYNEQFF.